This T cell receptor beta chain was captured by sequencing in a study of T-cell memory formation after mild COVID-19. At the level of the study: Largely, TCR clusters stayed within a single donor. Study-wide results and limits: CD4+ clones that contracted lay mainly in CM and EM; CD8+ ones lay in EMRA. Pre-infection memory showed some responding clones, and this suggested that cross-reactive memory joined. Day 15 to 85 contracting clones showed balanced CD4/CD8; day 15 to 37 expanders favored CD4+.

Concerning this clonotype itself: Its antigen is as yet unknown.

This CDR3 region has 15 residues. V lost 1 base and J lost 6; bases outside the gene matches: 9. Germline CDR1 is DFQATT and CDR2 is SNEGSKA (reference sequence). TCRdb reanalysed the 5' RACE reads using MiXCR and keeps one entry per CDR3 protein. The sample carries around 340,000 distinct CDR3 sequences, approximately 15% recorded once. Sequenced input: PBMCs or a T cell subset sorted from them (not recorded which). V usage is TRBV20-1 and J usage is TRBJ2-3; TRBD1 matches 8 bases. This TCR was sampled from a man between 18 and 35 years old who had mild COVID-19 (a few samples of this study predate the infection). Cell type and time point are not known. In nucleotides, the CDR3 is TGCAGTGCTAGAGCGACCAGGGGGCGCTGGGATACGCAGTATTTT. It encodes CSARATRGRWDTQYF.